The rows below give T cell receptor beta chains drawn from one sample of a study of T cell responses to AZD1222 COVID-19 vaccine. The assay was immunoSEQ multiplex PCR, and TCRdb's table has in-frame clones only and misses some. Of about 150,000 clones detected, approximately 90% appear once; the ten largest clones hold 2.8%. The sample in question was peripheral blood, obtained on day 0 of MenACWY control vaccination. Every receptor here comes from an adult in good health. The CDR3 runs from the conserved cysteine through the conserved F or W. Fields, in order: clone size, D gene, J gene, V gene, CDR3 DNA, CDR3 protein. The D gene is left open where the match is weak. Clone size is shown for a subset of rows, as once, few, many or a class of expanded clone.

.,.,TRBJ2-7,TRBV27,TGTGCCAGCAGTTTGGAGGACAGTCTCCACGAGCAGTACTTC,CASSLEDSLHEQYF
.,.,TRBJ1-1,TRBV28,TGTGCCAGCGGCCCAGACAGTGAAGCTTTCTTT,CASGPDSEAFF
.,TRBD1,TRBJ1-1,TRBV4-1,TGCGCCAGCAGCCAAGAGGAGCTTAGCAGGGGGAGGACTGAAGCTTTCTTT,CASSQEELSRGRTEAFF
.,.,TRBJ1-3,TRBV4-2,TGTGCCAGCAGCCAAGAAGGGCCGGACGCGAGCTCTGGAAACACCATATATTTT,CASSQEGPDASSGNTIYF
.,TRBD2,TRBJ2-3,TRBV7-8,TGTGCCAGCAGCCCCCTGACTAGCGCAGATACGCAGTATTTT,CASSPLTSADTQYF
.,TRBD1,TRBJ1-2,TRBV12-3/TRBV12-4,TGTGCCAGCAGTGAACAGGGGAACTATGGCTACACCTTC,CASSEQGNYGYTF
once,.,TRBJ1-2,TRBV5-1,TGCGCCAGCAGCCTGCAAGGGGAGGGCTACACCTTC,CASSLQGEGYTF
.,.,TRBJ2-7,TRBV4-2,TGTGCCAGCAGCCAAGACTCCGTCAGCTCCTACGAGCAGTACTTC,CASSQDSVSSYEQYF
.,TRBD2,TRBJ2-2,TRBV7-3,TGTGCCAGCAGCCTCATAGCGGGAGGCTACACCGGGGAGCTGTTTTTT,CASSLIAGGYTGELFF
.,.,TRBJ1-2,TRBV28,TGTGCCAGCAGTTTAGCCGACCCTGGCTACACCTTC,CASSLADPGYTF
.,TRBD1,TRBJ2-2,TRBV29-1,TGCAGCGTTGCCGGGGACAGGGCCTCCGCCGGGGAGCTGTTTTTT,CSVAGDRASAGELFF
.,.,TRBJ1-6,TRBV6-1,TGTGCCAGCAGTCAAGGACAGAGCTCCTATAATTCACCCCTCCACTTT,CASSQGQSSYNSPLHF
.,.,TRBJ2-3,TRBV12-3/TRBV12-4,TGTGCCAGCCAGACTAACACAGATACGCAGTATTTT,CASQTNTDTQYF
.,TRBD2,TRBJ2-3,TRBV24-1,TGTGCCACCAGTGATTTGCATTGGACTAGCGGGGGGCTCACAGATACGCAGTATTTT,CATSDLHWTSGGLTDTQYF
.,.,TRBJ2-1,TRBV7-3,TGTGCCAGCAGCCCCCAGGAGGGGTCCTACAATGAGCAGTTCTTC,CASSPQEGSYNEQFF